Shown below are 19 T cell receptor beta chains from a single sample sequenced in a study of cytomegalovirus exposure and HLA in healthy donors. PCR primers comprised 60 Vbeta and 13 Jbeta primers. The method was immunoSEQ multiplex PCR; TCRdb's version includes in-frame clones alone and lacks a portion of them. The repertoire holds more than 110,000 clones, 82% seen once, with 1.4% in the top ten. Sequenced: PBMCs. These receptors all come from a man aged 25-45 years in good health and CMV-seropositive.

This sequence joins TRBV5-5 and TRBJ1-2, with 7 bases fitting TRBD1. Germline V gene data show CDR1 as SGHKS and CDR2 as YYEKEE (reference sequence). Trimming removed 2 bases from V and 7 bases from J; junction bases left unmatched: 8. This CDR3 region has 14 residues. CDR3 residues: CASSLLQGRGGYTF. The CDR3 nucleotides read TGTGCCAGCAGCTTATTACAGGGGCGGGGTGGCTACACCTTC.

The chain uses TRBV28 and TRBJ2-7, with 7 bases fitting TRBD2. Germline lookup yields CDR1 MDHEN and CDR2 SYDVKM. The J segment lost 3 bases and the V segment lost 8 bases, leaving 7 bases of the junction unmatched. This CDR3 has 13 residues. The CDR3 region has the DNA TGTGCCAGCGGGGGAGGGATTAACTACGAGCAGTACTTC. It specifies CASGGGINYEQYF.

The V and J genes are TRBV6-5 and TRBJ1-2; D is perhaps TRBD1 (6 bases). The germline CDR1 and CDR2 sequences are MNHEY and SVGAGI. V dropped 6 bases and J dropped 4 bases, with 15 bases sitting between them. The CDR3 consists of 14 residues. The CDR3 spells CASSPPGGGYGYTF. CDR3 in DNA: TGTGCCAGCAGCCCCCCGGGGGGCGGCTATGGCTACACCTTC.

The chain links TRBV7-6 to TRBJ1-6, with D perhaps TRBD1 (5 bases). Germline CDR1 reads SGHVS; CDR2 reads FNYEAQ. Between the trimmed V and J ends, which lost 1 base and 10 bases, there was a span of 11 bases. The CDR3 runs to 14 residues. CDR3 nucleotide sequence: TGTGCCAGCAGCTTAGAGGCAGGGCAGTCACCCCTCCACTTT. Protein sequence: CASSLEAGQSPLHF.

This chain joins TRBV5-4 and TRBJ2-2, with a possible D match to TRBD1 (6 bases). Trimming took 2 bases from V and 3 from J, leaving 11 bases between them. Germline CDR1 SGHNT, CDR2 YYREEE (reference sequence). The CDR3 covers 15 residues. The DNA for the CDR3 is TGTGCCAGCAGCTTTTATCCAGGGGACACCGGGGAGCTGTTTTTT. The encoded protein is CASSFYPGDTGELFF.

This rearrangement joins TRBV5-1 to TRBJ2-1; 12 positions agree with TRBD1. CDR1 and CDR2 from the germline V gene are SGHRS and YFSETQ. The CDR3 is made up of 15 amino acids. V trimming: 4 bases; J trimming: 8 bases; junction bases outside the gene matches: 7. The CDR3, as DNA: TGCGCCAGCAGCCCACCGGGACAGGGGGCCGATGAGCAGTTCTTC. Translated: CASSPPGQGADEQFF.

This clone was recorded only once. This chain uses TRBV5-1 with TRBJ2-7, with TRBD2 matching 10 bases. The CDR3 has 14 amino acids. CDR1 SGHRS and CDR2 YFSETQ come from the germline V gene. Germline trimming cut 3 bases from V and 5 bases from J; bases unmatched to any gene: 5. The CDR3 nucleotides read TGCGCCAGCAGCTCCGGGACTAGCGTCCACGAGCAGTACTTC. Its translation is CASSSGTSVHEQYF. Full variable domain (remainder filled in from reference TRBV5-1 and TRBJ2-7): KAGVTQTPRYLIKTRGQQVTLSCSPISGHRSVSWYQQTPGQGLQFLFEYFSETQRNKGNFPGRFSGRQFSNSRSEMNVSTLELGDSALYLCASSSGTSVHEQYFGPGTRLTVT.

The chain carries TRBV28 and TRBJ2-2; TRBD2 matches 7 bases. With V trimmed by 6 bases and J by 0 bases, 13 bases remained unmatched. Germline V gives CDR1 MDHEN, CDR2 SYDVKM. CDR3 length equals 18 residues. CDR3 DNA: TGTGCCAGCAGAAGATTTTTTTGGGGGGGTGCGAACACCGGGGAGCTGTTTTTT. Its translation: CASRRFFWGGANTGELFF.

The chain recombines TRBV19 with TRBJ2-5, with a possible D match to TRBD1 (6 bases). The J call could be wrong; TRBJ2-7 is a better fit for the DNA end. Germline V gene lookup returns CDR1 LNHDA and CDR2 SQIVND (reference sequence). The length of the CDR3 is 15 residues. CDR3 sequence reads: CASSQSGQGRHEQYF. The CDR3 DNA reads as TGTGCCAGTAGCCAATCAGGGCAGGGGCGACACGAGCAGTACTTC.

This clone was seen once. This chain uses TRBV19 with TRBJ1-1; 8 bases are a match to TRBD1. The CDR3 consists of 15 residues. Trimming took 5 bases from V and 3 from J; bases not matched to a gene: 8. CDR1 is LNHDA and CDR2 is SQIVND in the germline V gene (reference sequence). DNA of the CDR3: TGTGCCAGTAGTCTCCGGACAGGGCGGGACACTGAAGCTTTCTTT. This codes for CASSLRTGRDTEAFF.

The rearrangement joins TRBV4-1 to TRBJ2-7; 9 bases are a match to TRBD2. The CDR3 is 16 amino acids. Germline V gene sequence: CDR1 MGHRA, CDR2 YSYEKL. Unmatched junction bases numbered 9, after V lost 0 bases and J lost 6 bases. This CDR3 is CASSQEGERGVGEQYF. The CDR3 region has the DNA TGCGCCAGCAGCCAAGAAGGAGAGCGGGGGGTGGGCGAGCAGTACTTC.

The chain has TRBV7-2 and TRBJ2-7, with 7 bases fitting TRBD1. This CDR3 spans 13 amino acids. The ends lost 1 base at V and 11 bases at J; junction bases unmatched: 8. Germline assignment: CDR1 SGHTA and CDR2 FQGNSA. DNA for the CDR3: TGTGCCAGCAGCTTAGACTTCCCGGGACAGAAGTACTTC. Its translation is CASSLDFPGQKYF.

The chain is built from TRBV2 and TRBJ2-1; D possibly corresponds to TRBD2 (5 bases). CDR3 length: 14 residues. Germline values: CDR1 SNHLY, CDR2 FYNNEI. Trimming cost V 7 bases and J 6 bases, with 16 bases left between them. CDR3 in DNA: TGTGCCAGCACCAAACTGACTACTACCAATGAGCAGTTCTTC. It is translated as CASTKLTTTNEQFF.

This chain's CDR3 is CATGQGRTEAFF. In DNA form, the CDR3 reads TGTGCCACCGGACAGGGGAGGACTGAAGCTTTCTTT. This chain links TRBV15 with TRBJ1-1; TRBD1 matches at 9 bases. The germline V gene has CDR1 LNHNV and CDR2 YYDKDF (reference sequence). Trimming at V came to 8 bases and at J to 5 bases, leaving 3 bases not matched to a gene. The CDR3 consists of 12 residues.

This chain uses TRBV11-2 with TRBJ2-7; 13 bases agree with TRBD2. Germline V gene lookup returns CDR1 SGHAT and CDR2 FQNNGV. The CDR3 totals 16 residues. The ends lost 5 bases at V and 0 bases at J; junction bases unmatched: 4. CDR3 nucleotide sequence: TGTGCCAGCAGCCTGAGGACTAGCGGGAGCTCCTACGAGCAGTACTTC. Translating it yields CASSLRTSGSSYEQYF.

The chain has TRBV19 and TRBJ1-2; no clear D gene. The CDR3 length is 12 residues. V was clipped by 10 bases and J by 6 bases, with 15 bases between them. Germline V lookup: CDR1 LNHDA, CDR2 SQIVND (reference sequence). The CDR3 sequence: CATGRLADGYTF. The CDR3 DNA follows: TGTGCCACCGGGAGACTAGCAGATGGCTACACCTTC.

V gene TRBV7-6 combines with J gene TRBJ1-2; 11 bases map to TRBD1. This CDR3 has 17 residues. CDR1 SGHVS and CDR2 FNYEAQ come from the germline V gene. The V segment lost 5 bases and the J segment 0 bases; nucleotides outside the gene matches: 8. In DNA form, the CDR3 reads TGTGCCAGCAGCCCCGGGACAGGGGGGGGAGCTAACTATGGCTACACCTTC. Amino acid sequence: CASSPGTGGGANYGYTF.

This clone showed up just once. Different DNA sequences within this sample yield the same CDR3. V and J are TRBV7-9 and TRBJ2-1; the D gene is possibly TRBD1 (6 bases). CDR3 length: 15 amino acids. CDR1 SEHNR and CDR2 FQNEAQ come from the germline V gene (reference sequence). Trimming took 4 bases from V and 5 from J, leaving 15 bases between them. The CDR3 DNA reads TGTGCCAGCAGCTCTACAGGGCCCAGAGACAATGAGCAGTTCTTC. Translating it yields CASSSTGPRDNEQFF.

CDR3 amino acids: CASSPPGDYSNQPQHF. In DNA, the CDR3 is TGTGCCAGCTCACCACCAGGGGACTATAGCAATCAGCCCCAGCATTTT. The chain joins TRBV18 to TRBJ1-5; TRBD1 is a possible D gene (5 bases). CDR1 is KGHSH, CDR2 LQKENI, per germline. The V end lost 0 bases, the J end lost 0 bases, and 9 bases lay between the germline ends. The CDR3 runs to 16 residues. Using reference TRBV18 and TRBJ1-5 for the parts outside the CDR3, the full variable domain is NAGVMQNPRHLVRRRGQEARLRCSPMKGHSHVYWYRQLPEEGLKFMVYLQKENIIDESGMPKERFSAEFPKEGPSILRIQQVVRGDSAAYFCASSPPGDYSNQPQHFGDGTRLSIL.